This T cell receptor beta chain was sequenced during a study of technical replicates of blood from several donors. The table came from immunoSEQ multiplex PCR; TCRdb's copy has only in-frame clones and leaves some out. The sample has about 82,000 clones; 95% to 96% are singletons. CDR3 size: 15 residues. Germline values: CDR1 SQVTM, CDR2 ANQGSEA. V gave up 2 bases and J gave up 8 bases, with 19 bases separating them. The chain combines TRBV29-1 with TRBJ2-1; D perhaps matches TRBD1 (5 bases). The receptor's source is a human donor in good health. Input material: T cells isolated from PBMCs. CDR3 in amino acids: CSVEPRASGVHEQFF. CDR3 DNA sequence: TGCAGCGTTGAACCCAGGGCATCTGGGGTCCATGAGCAGTTCTTC.